This T cell receptor beta chain is from a study of T-cell memory formation after mild COVID-19. TCRdb re-called the 5' RACE reads with MiXCR, one entry per CDR3 protein. The data contain around 50,000 distinct CDR3 sequences, roughly 27% of them singletons. Notes on the study in general: Pre-infection memory held some responding clones, suggesting pre-existing cross-reactive T cells responded. Second-wave clones with a day 37 peak had unconfirmed SARS-CoV-2 specificity.

A remark on this clonotype: Its antigen is as yet unknown.

The specimen sequenced was PBMCs or a T cell subset sorted from them (not recorded which). The clonotype comes from a man between 18 and 29 years old who had mild COVID-19 (a few samples of this study predate the infection). Cell type and time point are not known.

CDR3 sequence (DNA): TGTGCCAGCAGTGAAGGGACGGATTACGAGCAGTACTTC. It yields the protein CASSEGTDYEQYF. The V gene is TRBV12-3 or TRBV12-4, the J gene TRBJ2-7; D may match TRBD1 or TRBD2 (5 bases each). Trimming took off 5 bases at V and 4 bases at J, with 12 bases between the two ends. The CDR3 sequence is 13 residues long.